This is a list of T cell receptor beta chains from one sample in a study of identical twins. TCRdb redid the calling of the 5' RACE reads with MiXCR, one entry per CDR3 protein. The sample gives hundreds of thousands of distinct CDR3 sequences, around 20% of which show up once; around 4.4% is in the top ten. The same sample was also studied in work on T cells expressing NK-cell markers.

Sequenced material: PBMCs. Every receptor here comes from a woman under 30 in good health. Both conserved end residues are part of each CDR3. Fields, in order: CDR3 length, V gene, CDR3 protein.

>15|TRBV10-3
CAISESTRGGETQYF
>14|TRBV10-2
CASVLAGGLYEQFF
>14|TRBV5-1
CASRPGQATYEQYF
>19|TRBV5-4
CASSSTGTGTSGPTGELFF
>15|TRBV18
CASGGNGQGVGEQYF
>14|TRBV20-1
CSARISGASYGYTF
>15|TRBV7-9
CASSLRPGEAGELFF
>12|TRBV21-1
CASSKVGYEQYF
>14|TRBV5-1
CASSLSGTSFEQFF
>14|TRBV29-1
CSVRGLAAYNEQFF
>14|TRBV27
CASSSFRTPGGYTF
>14|TRBV7-9
CASSEKGANEKLFF
>14|TRBV7-9
CASSLTGPGNTIYF
>15|TRBV4-2
CASSQGQGYTDTQYF
>16|TRBV7-2
CASSLEAAYSNQPQHF
>12|TRBV20-1
CSARRTSDEQFF
>12|TRBV12-3/TRBV12-4
CASSQYSAEAFF
>13|TRBV20-1
CSAERDLNTEAFF
>18|TRBV3-1
CASSPSRRTSGSYNEQFF
>16|TRBV6-5
CASSYSLGALFYGYTF
>14|TRBV20-1
CSASGRGPSDTQYF
>15|TRBV5-6
CASSLAGLENTEAFF
>15|TRBV7-9
CASSSYSNQNTEAFF
>11|TRBV18
CASSISYEQYF
>16|TRBV10-3
CAIRAGLADITDTQYF
>13|TRBV20-1
CSARAGAGEKLFF
>14|TRBV20-1
CSALRQGAPGELFF
>18|TRBV6-1
CASSLLSAREDSNQPQHF
>13|TRBV7-6
CASSRGTNQPQHF
>16|TRBV20-1
CSARDTSGSSSYEQYF
>14|TRBV6-5
CASSYRVINTEAFF
>13|TRBV12-3/TRBV12-4
CASLVGQLGTQYF
>15|TRBV10-3
CAISPGQGTNQPQHF
>14|TRBV5-1
CASFSPSSYNEQFF
>16|TRBV5-1
CASSLRGERDTDTQYF
>13|TRBV18
CASSGGIYNEQFF
>16|TRBV6-1
CASSLRWRANSYEQYF
>11|TRBV20-1
CSAREGSEAFF
>15|TRBV6-2/TRBV6-3
CASSYYGGLLDTQYF
>14|TRBV7-2
CASSLVAGKYEQYF
>13|TRBV20-1
CSARDQGGEKLFF
>13|TRBV5-6
CASSLVRVAEAFF
>15|TRBV18
CASSPPSGTQDTQYF
>17|TRBV3-1
CATSQVLRSDRSDTQYF
>14|TRBV5-6
CASSLDDRVYGYTF
>15|TRBV15
CATSKSGGARNEQFF
>13|TRBV27
CASTRQGSYEQYF
>15|TRBV12-3/TRBV12-4
CASSPQGISKNIQYF
>14|TRBV25-1
CASSEYGGGQPQHF
>15|TRBV7-9
CASSAPGGIGNTIYF
>16|TRBV28
CASSSLHRDSYQPQHF
>15|TRBV20-1
CSARGGTDSSYEQYF
>14|TRBV11-2
CASSSRGGGNEQFF
>18|TRBV6-2/TRBV6-3
CASSYSYYTGTHYTEAFF